The 2 T cell receptor beta chains given below trace back to one sample, sequenced in a study of T cells in Graves' hyperthyroidism and ophthalmopathy. TCR beta CDR3 regions were amplified from RNA transcripts. The HTBI set primed first-round TCR CDR3 RT-PCR. TCRdb ran MiXCR on the multiplex PCR reads and lists one entry per CDR3 protein. This table has about 680,000 distinct CDR3 sequences, approximately 40% appearing once. Sequenced material: blood. The receptors shown here come from a woman between 35 and 50 years old with Graves' hyperthyroidism.

The chain links TRBV30 to TRBJ1-1; possible D gene TRBD1, 5 bases. Germline V lookup: CDR1 GTSNPN, CDR2 SVGIG (reference sequence). Trimming shortened V by 2 bases and J by 5 bases, and 12 bases separated the two germline ends. This CDR3 comprises 13 residues. The CDR3 sequence is CAWSRGRRTEAFF. CDR3 coding DNA: TGTGCCTGGAGTAGGGGCAGGCGAACTGAAGCTTTCTTT.

This clonotype has just a few counts. The germline gene is not matched at one end of the junction; a read error may be the cause. The V and J genes are TRBV11-1 and TRBJ2-7, with 11 bases matching TRBD2. The CDR3 is 16 amino acids. Germline values: CDR1 SGHAT, CDR2 FQDESV (reference sequence). CDR3 protein: CASSSHNSGRAYEQYF. The CDR3, as DNA: TGTGCCAGCAGCTCCCACAATAGCGGGAGGGCCTACGAGCAGTATTTC.